This T cell receptor (beta chain) was identified in a study of vaccination and CD4 T cells after COVID-19. About the study: Six male and four female convalescents took part, two of them Hispanic. Sampling that followed vaccination took place a median around 71 days after dose two, within a range of 14 to 241.

Treatment described: roughly 11-day PBMC culture with coronavirus spike peptide pools or control peptides (ViraFEST assay). Cultured CD4+ T-cell DNA underwent Oncomine TCR Beta short-read sequencing. In TCRdb, the PCR reads were re-called with MiXCR into one record per CDR3 protein. The repertoire holds around 18,000 distinct CDR3 sequences, less than 75% seen once, with approximately 9% in the top ten. The length of the CDR3 is 11 residues. Germline V gives CDR1 DFQATT, CDR2 SNEGSKA (reference sequence). A word on this clonotype: Its antigen remains unidentified.

This chain joins TRBV20-1 and TRBJ2-5; D is unclear. The receptor's source is a human donor who had recovered from COVID-19. The specimen was CD4+ T cells from blood, cultured in vitro. The CDR3 nucleotides are TGCAGGGGTGGTGACTCGGAGACCCAGTACTTC. This codes for CRGGDSETQYF.